The 8 T cell receptor beta chains reported below all come from one sample, sequenced in a study of spatial heterogeneity in lung cancer. One entry per CDR3 protein, called by TCRdb with MiXCR from the 5' RACE reads. The table shows about 52,000 distinct CDR3 sequences, with 6.5% to 7.5% occurring only once. Time point meaning: blood at routine non-recurrence follow-up after resection. Material for sequencing was whole RNA from tumor, nontumor lung or frozen PBMC, left unsorted. This specimen was PBMCs, taken at follow-up. The receptors originated from a female donor with early-stage non-small cell lung cancer.

This clonotype was recorded many times. V and J are TRBV7-2 and TRBJ1-5, with D possibly TRBD1 on 6 matching bases. Germline V CDR1 and CDR2: SGHTA, FQGNSA. The CDR3 has 15 residues. V lost 1 base and J 2 bases, leaving 9 bases between the germline ends. CDR3 bases: TGTGCCAGCAGCTTAGTTGCAGGGGGCAATCAGCCCCAGCATTTT. Translated, it gives CASSLVAGGNQPQHF.

A few counts support this clonotype. A junction end diverges from the germline sequence, so it may reflect a read error. V gene TRBV5-1 combines with J gene TRBJ1-2; 9 bases agree with TRBD1. CDR1 is SGHRS, CDR2 YFSETQ, per germline. CDR3 size: 14 residues. The DNA for the CDR3 is TGCGCCAGCAATTTACAGGGGGCAGGCTATGGCTACATCTTC. Translating it yields CASNLQGAGYGYIF.

In its sample, this clonotype was seen many times. The chain carries TRBV4-3 and TRBJ1-6; D is unresolved. Germline lookup yields CDR1 LGHNA and CDR2 YSLEER. CDR3 size: 15 residues. V lost 0 bases and J 6 bases, leaving 9 bases between the germline ends. The CDR3 nucleotides read TGCGCCAGCAGCCAAGATCCGGCGGTTAATTCACCCCTCCACTTT. This codes for CASSQDPAVNSPLHF.

At least ten counts were recorded for this clonotype. The gene calls are TRBV12-3 or TRBV12-4 and TRBJ1-1; D perhaps matches TRBD1 (6 bases). Trimming removed 6 bases at V and 4 bases at J, with 15 bases between. The CDR3 covers 14 residues. CDR3: CASSTSTQGTEAFF. The CDR3 DNA sequence: TGTGCCAGCAGCACCTCCACACAGGGCACTGAAGCTTTCTTT.

The table lists this clonotype with many counts. This chain joins TRBV3-1 and TRBJ2-3; D gene ambiguous. The CDR3 loop spans 18 amino acids. Germline-derived CDR1 and CDR2 are LGHDT and YNNKEL (reference sequence). Trimming left V 8 bases short and J 4 bases short, with 28 bases between. CDR3 protein: CASALSAMSLLGPDTQYF. DNA for the CDR3: TGTGCCAGCGCCCTCTCAGCCATGTCACTTCTTGGCCCAGATACGCAGTATTTT.

This clonotype showed up many times. V and J are TRBV6-5 and TRBJ2-7; 8 bases match TRBD2. CDR1 and CDR2 (germline): MNHEY, SVGAGI. This CDR3 comprises 14 residues. J lost 2 bases, V lost 3 bases, and 3 bases had no gene match. Written as DNA, the CDR3 is TGTGCCAGCAGTTATCTCGGGGGGGCCTACGAGCAGTACTTC. This codes for CASSYLGGAYEQYF.

A few counts support this clonotype. The V and J genes are TRBV3-1 and TRBJ2-7; D is uncertain. With 2 bases removed from V and 5 bases from J, the gap between germline ends came to 4 bases. The CDR3 totals 11 residues. Germline assignment: CDR1 LGHDT and CDR2 YNNKEL (reference sequence). In DNA form, the CDR3 reads TGTGCCAGCAGCCAAATAGACGAGCAGTACTTC. This gives the protein CASSQIDEQYF.

This rearrangement joins TRBV5-1 to TRBJ1-6; 7 positions match TRBD1. J lost 9 bases, V lost 4 bases, and 7 bases had no gene match. The V gene's germline CDR1 is SGHRS and CDR2 YFSETQ. The CDR3 covers 14 residues. CDR3 nucleotide sequence: TGCGCCAGCAGCCAGAGGGGGCGCAGTTCACCCCTCCACTTT. It codes for CASSQRGRSSPLHF. The variable domain in full, completed from reference TRBV5-1 and TRBJ1-6, reads KAGVTQTPRYLIKTRGQQVTLSCSPISGHRSVSWYQQTPGQGLQFLFEYFSETQRNKGNFPGRFSGRQFSNSRSEMNVSTLELGDSALYLCASSQRGRSSPLHFGNGTRLTVT.